This passage covers 19 T cell receptor beta chains from one sample sequenced in a study of blood T cell repertoires in COVID-19. Sequencing used immunoSEQ multiplex PCR; TCRdb keeps in-frame clones, though not all of them. The profile covers about 250,000 clones, with 70% to 90% appearing a single time and around 3% taken by the ten largest. The specimen was peripheral blood. The receptors come from a man aged 18-30 years with active or convalescent COVID-19.

The chain has TRBV7-2 and TRBJ1-6; D is perhaps TRBD1 (6 bases). CDR1 and CDR2 from the germline V gene are SGHTA and FQGNSA. The CDR3 extends over 14 amino acids. V lost 5 bases and J lost 9, with 14 bases in between. The CDR3 protein is CASSLDRGGSPLHF. CDR3 nucleotides: TGTGCCAGCAGCCTCGACAGAGGGGGTTCACCCCTCCACTTT.

The chain is built from TRBV7-6 and TRBJ2-3; weak D call: TRBD1 (6 bases). This CDR3 region has 16 residues. V was trimmed by 1 base and J by 2 bases, leaving 13 bases between them. Germline-derived CDR1 and CDR2 are SGHVS and FNYEAQ. CDR3 DNA: TGTGCCAGCAGCTTAGTTGGGGGCCGCTCCACAGATACGCAGTATTTT. Its translation: CASSLVGGRSTDTQYF.

V gene TRBV28 combines with J gene TRBJ1-5; D remains ambiguous. V lost 3 bases and J 5 bases, leaving 5 bases between the germline ends. Germline CDR1 MDHEN, CDR2 SYDVKM. The length of the CDR3 is 12 residues. The CDR3 bases are TGTGCCAGCAGTTTTATCTATCAGCCCCAGCATTTT. This encodes CASSFIYQPQHF.

This chain joins TRBV27 and TRBJ1-2; D is possibly TRBD1 (5 bases). There are 14 residues in the CDR3. Germline loops: CDR1 MNHEY, CDR2 SMNVEV (reference sequence). The ends were cut back, 2 bases at V and 3 bases at J, with 10 bases in the middle. The CDR3 sequence is CASSLGAGYYGYTF. Written as DNA, the CDR3 is TGTGCCAGCAGTTTAGGGGCGGGGTACTATGGCTACACCTTC.

This chain uses TRBV4-1 with TRBJ1-4, with 7 positions matching TRBD1. Germline lookup yields CDR1 MGHRA and CDR2 YSYEKL. The V gene end was trimmed by 1 base and the J gene end by 8 bases; junction bases not matched to a gene: 16. The CDR3 runs to 18 residues. The CDR3 DNA follows: TGCGCCAGCAGCCAAGTACCGGGACAGCCGACTAGAGGAGAAAAACTGTTTTTT. It specifies CASSQVPGQPTRGEKLFF.

CDR3 in DNA: TGTGCCAGCAGTCCCCCTTATGGCGGGGGCTTTCCTAACTCCTACAATGAGCAGTTCTTC. Its translation is CASSPPYGGGFPNSYNEQFF. This chain connects TRBV27 to TRBJ2-1, with TRBD2 as a possible D gene (7 bases). CDR1 is MNHEY and CDR2 is SMNVEV in the germline V gene (reference sequence). Trimming left V 5 bases short and J 0 bases short, with 26 bases between. The CDR3 is made up of 20 amino acids.

The chain has TRBV28 and TRBJ2-7; D gene uncertain. V was pared by 4 bases and J by 4 bases, with 14 bases between. This CDR3 region has 14 residues. CDR1 and CDR2 (germline): MDHEN, SYDVKM. In DNA, the CDR3 is TGTGCCAGCAGTTACCGGTTCAGGTTTTACGAGCAGTACTTC. Residues: CASSYRFRFYEQYF.

The V gene is TRBV10-3, the J gene TRBJ2-7, with 7 bases matching TRBD2. The trim removed 3 bases at V and 0 bases at J, leaving 17 bases unmatched. From germline, CDR1 is ENHRY and CDR2 SYGVKD. The CDR3 has 19 residues. DNA for the CDR3: TGTGCCATCAGTGAACCCGCTAGCGGACTTTCAAGTGTCTCCTACGAGCAGTACTTC. It codes for CAISEPASGLSSVSYEQYF.

The chain uses TRBV11-3 and TRBJ2-5, with TRBD2 matching 9 bases. J gave up 1 base and V 6 bases, and 6 bases lay outside the gene matches. The CDR3 is 15 amino acids. Germline CDR1 reads SGHNT; CDR2 reads YENEEA. CDR3 nucleotide sequence: TGTGCCAGCAGTAGGTCTAGCGGGACCCAAGAGACCCAGTACTTC. It specifies CASSRSSGTQETQYF.

The count of this clone is one. V gene TRBV28 combines with J gene TRBJ1-5; D uncertain. Germline CDR1 MDHEN, CDR2 SYDVKM. The CDR3 spans 15 residues. The V end lost 5 bases, the J end lost 2 bases, and 13 bases lay between the germline ends. The CDR3 loop reads CASSEHADRNQPQHF. The CDR3 DNA is TGTGCCAGCAGTGAACATGCGGATCGCAATCAGCCCCAGCATTTT.

The chain links TRBV5-4 to TRBJ2-3, with unresolved D. Looked up from germline, CDR1 is SGHNT and CDR2 is YYREEE (reference sequence). Trimming left V 1 base short and J 2 bases short, with 8 bases between. The CDR3 extends over 14 amino acids. The CDR3 nucleotides read TGTGCCAGCAGCTTGTCGCAGTCCACAGATACGCAGTATTTT. Translation gives CASSLSQSTDTQYF. Drawing the rest from reference TRBV5-4 and TRBJ2-3, the complete variable domain is ETGVTQSPTHLIKTRGQQVTLRCSSQSGHNTVSWYQQALGQGPQFIFQYYREEENGRGNFPPRFSGLQFPNYSSELNVNALELDDSALYLCASSLSQSTDTQYFGPGTRLTVL.

The CDR3 reads CASSGEWNNEQFF. CDR3 coding DNA: TGTGCCAGCAGCGGGGAGTGGAATAATGAGCAGTTCTTC. This chain uses TRBV11-3 with TRBJ2-1; possibly TRBD2 for D (5 bases). Trimming cost V 5 bases and J 7 bases, with 12 bases left between them. This CDR3 spans 13 amino acids. CDR1 is SGHNT and CDR2 is YENEEA in the germline V gene.

V and J are TRBV6-6 and TRBJ1-1; 11 positions agree with TRBD1. The CDR3 length is 16 residues. Germline assignment: CDR1 MNHNY and CDR2 SVGAGI (reference sequence). With V trimmed by 2 bases and J by 6 bases, 8 bases remained unmatched. For the CDR3, the DNA is TGTGCCAGCAGTTACGATGGACAGGGGGCTTTCGCTGAAGCTTTCTTT. Its translation: CASSYDGQGAFAEAFF.

The rearrangement links TRBV19 to TRBJ2-3, with D perhaps matching TRBD1 (7 bases). This CDR3 comprises 14 residues. With 6 bases removed from V and 4 bases from J, the gap between germline ends came to 14 bases. Germline assignment: CDR1 LNHDA and CDR2 SQIVND (reference sequence). As DNA, the CDR3 is TGTGCCAGTAGAGACAGGGTAGCGGCAGATACGCAGTATTTT. Residues: CASRDRVAADTQYF.

This clone turned up a few times. CDR3 residues: CASSLSPGNTYEQYF. In nucleotides, the CDR3 is TGTGCCAGCAGCTTAAGCCCGGGGAATACCTACGAGCAGTACTTC. The chain combines TRBV7-6 with TRBJ2-7; the D gene is possibly TRBD2 (5 bases). Trimming took off 2 bases at V and 2 bases at J, with 13 bases between the two ends. The germline gives CDR1 SGHVS, CDR2 FNYEAQ. The CDR3 loop spans 15 amino acids.

The chain couples TRBV25-1 to TRBJ1-6, with 8 bases identical to TRBD1. Germline CDR1 and CDR2: MGHDK and SYGVNS. This CDR3 is 13 amino acids long. J gave up 10 bases and V 4 bases, and 3 bases lay outside the gene matches. DNA for the CDR3: TGTGCCAGCAGTGTTACAGGGGGATCACCCCTCCACTTT. Translating it yields CASSVTGGSPLHF.

The chain employs TRBV10-3 and TRBJ2-2, with D possibly matching TRBD1 (5 bases). The germline CDR1 and CDR2 sequences are ENHRY and SYGVKD. CDR3 size: 15 residues. The germline V and J ends were trimmed by 2 bases and 2 bases, with 9 bases remaining between them. The CDR3 spells CAISEPTANTGELFF. In DNA form, the CDR3 reads TGTGCCATCAGTGAGCCGACAGCAAACACCGGGGAGCTGTTTTTT.

The V and J genes are TRBV7-9 and TRBJ2-7; maybe TRBD1 (8 bases). The CDR3 runs 14 residues. Germline CDR1 and CDR2: SEHNR and FQNEAQ (reference sequence). V lost 5 bases and J lost 6, with 17 bases in between. For the CDR3, the DNA is TGTGCCAGCAGCCCACAGGGGGGGGGTATCGAGCAGTACTTC. This encodes CASSPQGGGIEQYF.

The chain couples TRBV27 to TRBJ1-2, with TRBD1 identical over 7 bases. The V gene end was trimmed by 5 bases and the J gene end by 6 bases; junction bases not matched to a gene: 15. Germline V CDR1 and CDR2: MNHEY, SMNVEV (reference sequence). This CDR3 comprises 16 residues. The CDR3 protein is CASSRRLKDRANGYTF. The DNA for the CDR3 is TGTGCCAGCAGTCGCCGACTTAAAGACAGGGCCAATGGCTACACCTTC.